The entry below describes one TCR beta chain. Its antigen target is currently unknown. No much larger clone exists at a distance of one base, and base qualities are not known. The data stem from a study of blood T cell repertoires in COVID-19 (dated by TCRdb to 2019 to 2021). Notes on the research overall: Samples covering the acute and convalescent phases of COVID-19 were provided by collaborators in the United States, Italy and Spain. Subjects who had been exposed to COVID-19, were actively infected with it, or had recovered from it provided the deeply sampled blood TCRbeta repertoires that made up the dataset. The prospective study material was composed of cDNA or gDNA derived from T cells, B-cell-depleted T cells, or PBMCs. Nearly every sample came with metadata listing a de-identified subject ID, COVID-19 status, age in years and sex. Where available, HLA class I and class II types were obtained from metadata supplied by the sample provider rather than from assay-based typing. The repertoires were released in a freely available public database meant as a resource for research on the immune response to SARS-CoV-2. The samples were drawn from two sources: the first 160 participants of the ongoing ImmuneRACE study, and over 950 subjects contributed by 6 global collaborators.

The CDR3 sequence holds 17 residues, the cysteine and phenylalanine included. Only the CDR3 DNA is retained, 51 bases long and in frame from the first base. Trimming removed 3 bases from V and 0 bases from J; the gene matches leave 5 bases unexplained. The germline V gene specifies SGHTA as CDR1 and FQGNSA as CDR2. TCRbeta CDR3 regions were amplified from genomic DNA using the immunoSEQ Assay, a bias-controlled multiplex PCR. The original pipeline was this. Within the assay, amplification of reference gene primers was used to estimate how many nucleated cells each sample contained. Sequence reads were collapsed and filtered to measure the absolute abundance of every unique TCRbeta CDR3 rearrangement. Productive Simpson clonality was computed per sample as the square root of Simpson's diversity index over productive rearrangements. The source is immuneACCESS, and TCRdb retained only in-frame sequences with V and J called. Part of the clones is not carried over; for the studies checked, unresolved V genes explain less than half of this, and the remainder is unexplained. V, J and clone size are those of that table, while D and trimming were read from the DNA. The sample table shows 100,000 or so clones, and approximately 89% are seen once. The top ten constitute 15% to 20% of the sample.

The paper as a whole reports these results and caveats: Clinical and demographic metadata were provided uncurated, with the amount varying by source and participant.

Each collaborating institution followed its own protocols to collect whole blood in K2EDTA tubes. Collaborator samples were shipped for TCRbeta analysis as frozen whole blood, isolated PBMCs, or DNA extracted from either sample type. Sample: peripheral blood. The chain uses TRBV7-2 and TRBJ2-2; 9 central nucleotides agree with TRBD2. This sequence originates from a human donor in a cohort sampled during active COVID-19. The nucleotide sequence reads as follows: TGTGCCAGCAGCTTGGAGCTAGCGGGAACGAACACCGGGGAGCTGTTTTTT. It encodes CASSLELAGTNTGELFF.